This is a list of T cell receptor beta chains from one sample in a study of TIL therapy for anti-PD-1-resistant metastatic lung cancer. Data came from immunoSEQ multiplex PCR; TCRdb stores just in-frame clones and leaves some out. This sample carries about 59,000 clones, around 79% of them seen once, and the ten largest clones take less than 2%. The source was blood, collected at baseline. The source is a person between 25 and 80 years old with non-small cell lung cancer. The CDR3 runs from the conserved cysteine through the conserved F or W. The order of the fields is D gene, V gene, clone size, J gene, CDR3 DNA, CDR3 protein. A D gene is named only where the DNA matches it firmly. Where a row states a size, it is once, few, many or the class of an expanded clone; other rows omit it.

d_gene: -
v_gene: TRBV6-5
abundance: -
j_gene: TRBJ2-2
CDR3nt: TGTGCCAGCGGTCGGACAGGCGGGGCCGGGGAGCTGTTTTTT
CDR3aa: CASGRTGGAGELFF

d_gene: -
v_gene: TRBV7-3
abundance: -
j_gene: TRBJ2-2
CDR3nt: TGTGCCAGCAGCTTATTCGGCGGGGAGCTGTTTTTT
CDR3aa: CASSLFGGELFF

d_gene: TRBD2
v_gene: TRBV7-8
abundance: -
j_gene: TRBJ2-3
CDR3nt: TGTGCCAGCATCCTCGGGAGGCCCCCCTTTCTCACAGATACGCAGTATTTT
CDR3aa: CASILGRPPFLTDTQYF

d_gene: TRBD1
v_gene: TRBV5-1
abundance: -
j_gene: TRBJ2-2
CDR3nt: TGCGCCAGCAGCCACGCCCTTGGACAGGGCCCCGGGGAGCTGTTTTTT
CDR3aa: CASSHALGQGPGELFF

d_gene: TRBD1
v_gene: TRBV5-4
abundance: -
j_gene: TRBJ2-7
CDR3nt: TGTGCCAGCAGCTTACAGGGGTACGAGCAGTACTTC
CDR3aa: CASSLQGYEQYF

d_gene: -
v_gene: TRBV11-3
abundance: -
j_gene: TRBJ2-5
CDR3nt: TGTGCCAGCAGCTTAACGGACAGTCAAGAGACCCAGTACTTC
CDR3aa: CASSLTDSQETQYF

d_gene: -
v_gene: TRBV28
abundance: -
j_gene: TRBJ2-7
CDR3nt: TGTGCCAGCAACTTGGGGGGAAACTACGAGCAGTACTTC
CDR3aa: CASNLGGNYEQYF

d_gene: -
v_gene: TRBV27
abundance: -
j_gene: TRBJ1-4
CDR3nt: TGTGCCAGCAGTCGTAGAACCACAGGGTTCCTGAATGAAAAACTGTTTTTT
CDR3aa: CASSRRTTGFLNEKLFF

d_gene: TRBD2
v_gene: TRBV6-1
abundance: -
j_gene: TRBJ2-1
CDR3nt: TGTGCCAGCAGAGCAGTGATAGCGGGAGAAAATGAGCAGTTCTTC
CDR3aa: CASRAVIAGENEQFF

d_gene: TRBD1
v_gene: TRBV28
abundance: -
j_gene: TRBJ2-3
CDR3nt: TGTGCCAGCAGGGGTCCGGGACAGGGAAGGAACTGGGCCCCCGATACGCAGTATTTT
CDR3aa: CASRGPGQGRNWAPDTQYF

d_gene: -
v_gene: TRBV7-2
abundance: -
j_gene: TRBJ2-7
CDR3nt: TGTGCCAGCAGCTTAGCTAATACGGTATACGAGCAGTACTTC
CDR3aa: CASSLANTVYEQYF

d_gene: -
v_gene: TRBV11-3
abundance: -
j_gene: TRBJ1-1
CDR3nt: TGTGCCAGCAGCCTGAGAGGCCTGAACACTGAAGCTTTCTTT
CDR3aa: CASSLRGLNTEAFF

d_gene: -
v_gene: TRBV7-9
abundance: -
j_gene: TRBJ2-1
CDR3nt: TGTGCCAGCAGCTTAGTCGGGGGCCACAATGAGCAGTTCTTC
CDR3aa: CASSLVGGHNEQFF

d_gene: TRBD1
v_gene: TRBV7-3
abundance: -
j_gene: TRBJ2-7
CDR3nt: TGTGCCAGCAGCCTCGGGACAGGGGGAGCCTACGAGCAGTACTTC
CDR3aa: CASSLGTGGAYEQYF

d_gene: TRBD1
v_gene: TRBV7-9
abundance: few
j_gene: TRBJ2-7
CDR3nt: TGTGCCAGCAGCGCCGGGACAGGGGAACTGAGCTTGTTC
CDR3aa: CASSAGTGELSLF

d_gene: TRBD2
v_gene: TRBV19
abundance: -
j_gene: TRBJ2-3
CDR3nt: TGTGCCAGTAGTACCCAGCGGGAGGGCACAGATACGCAGTATTTT
CDR3aa: CASSTQREGTDTQYF

d_gene: -
v_gene: TRBV4-2
abundance: -
j_gene: TRBJ2-2
CDR3nt: TGTGCCAGCAGCCAAGGGCTCGCAGGGAACACCGGGGAGCTGTTTTTT
CDR3aa: CASSQGLAGNTGELFF

d_gene: -
v_gene: TRBV4-2
abundance: -
j_gene: TRBJ1-2
CDR3nt: TGTGCCAGCAGCCAAGATACGGGGGGTGGGAATGGCTACACCTTC
CDR3aa: CASSQDTGGGNGYTF

d_gene: TRBD1
v_gene: TRBV11-2
abundance: -
j_gene: TRBJ2-1
CDR3nt: TGTGCCAGCAGCGACAGGGTTAACGTAAACAATGAGCAGTTCTTC
CDR3aa: CASSDRVNVNNEQFF

d_gene: -
v_gene: TRBV11-2
abundance: few
j_gene: TRBJ2-2
CDR3nt: TGTGCCAGCAATCCGGGGGCAGGGCACACCGGGGAGCTGTTTTTT
CDR3aa: CASNPGAGHTGELFF

d_gene: -
v_gene: TRBV5-1
abundance: -
j_gene: TRBJ2-7
CDR3nt: TGCGCCAGCAGGCGGGTGGGCTACGAGCAGTACTTC
CDR3aa: CASRRVGYEQYF

d_gene: -
v_gene: TRBV28
abundance: -
j_gene: TRBJ2-5
CDR3nt: TGTGCCAGCAGTTTCGAAAGCTGGGGCAGACAGTACTTC
CDR3aa: CASSFESWGRQYF

d_gene: -
v_gene: TRBV2
abundance: -
j_gene: TRBJ1-2
CDR3nt: TGTGCCAGCAGTGAAGTGAGGCTCCCCTATGGCTACACCTTC
CDR3aa: CASSEVRLPYGYTF

d_gene: TRBD1
v_gene: TRBV7-9
abundance: -
j_gene: TRBJ1-6
CDR3nt: TGTGCCAGCAGCTTAGCGGGACAGTATAATTCACCCCTCCACTTT
CDR3aa: CASSLAGQYNSPLHF

d_gene: TRBD2
v_gene: TRBV12-5
abundance: -
j_gene: TRBJ2-3
CDR3nt: TGTGCTAGTGGTTTGGGCCGACTAGCGGGGATCACAGATACGCAGTATTTT
CDR3aa: CASGLGRLAGITDTQYF

d_gene: -
v_gene: TRBV7-2
abundance: -
j_gene: TRBJ1-5
CDR3nt: TGTGCCAGCAGTCCGGACAGTAATAGCAATCAGCCCCAGCATTTT
CDR3aa: CASSPDSNSNQPQHF

d_gene: TRBD1
v_gene: TRBV7-9
abundance: -
j_gene: TRBJ2-7
CDR3nt: TGTGCCAGCAGCCTAGGGACAGGGACGATTTACGAGCAGTACTTC
CDR3aa: CASSLGTGTIYEQYF

d_gene: TRBD1
v_gene: TRBV5-1
abundance: once
j_gene: TRBJ1-1
CDR3nt: TGCGCCAGCAGCTTGATAGGACAGGGGGCTGGAGCTTTCTTT
CDR3aa: CASSLIGQGAGAFF

d_gene: TRBD1
v_gene: TRBV6-5
abundance: few
j_gene: TRBJ1-2
CDR3nt: TGTGCCAGCACCCAGGGGGGCGTCTATGGCTACACCTTC
CDR3aa: CASTQGGVYGYTF

d_gene: -
v_gene: TRBV18
abundance: -
j_gene: TRBJ1-1
CDR3nt: TGTGCCAGCTCGGAGGGGCAGAACACTGAAGCTTTCTTT
CDR3aa: CASSEGQNTEAFF

d_gene: TRBD2
v_gene: TRBV9
abundance: -
j_gene: TRBJ2-5
CDR3nt: TGTGCCAGCAGCTTTACTAGCGGCGGTCTCCAAGAGACCCAGTACTTC
CDR3aa: CASSFTSGGLQETQYF

d_gene: TRBD2
v_gene: TRBV5-8
abundance: -
j_gene: TRBJ2-7
CDR3nt: TGTGCCAGCAGCTTGGGACTAGCGGGAGTCTCCGAGCAGTACTTC
CDR3aa: CASSLGLAGVSEQYF

d_gene: -
v_gene: TRBV6-5
abundance: -
j_gene: TRBJ2-6
CDR3nt: TGTGCCAGCAGTTTCGGATCACCTGGGGCCAACGTCCTGACTTTC
CDR3aa: CASSFGSPGANVLTF

d_gene: -
v_gene: TRBV11-2
abundance: few
j_gene: TRBJ1-6
CDR3nt: TGTGCCAGCAGCTCACACCAGGGTCGGTCGTCACCCCTCCACTTT
CDR3aa: CASSSHQGRSSPLHF

d_gene: TRBD1
v_gene: TRBV4-1
abundance: few
j_gene: TRBJ1-2
CDR3nt: TGCGCCAGCAGCCAAGTACCGGACAGGGGCTTGGGCTACACCTTC
CDR3aa: CASSQVPDRGLGYTF

d_gene: TRBD1
v_gene: TRBV29-1
abundance: once
j_gene: TRBJ2-1
CDR3nt: TGCAGCGCGGGGGACAGGGGGCTGAATGAGCAGTTCTTC
CDR3aa: CSAGDRGLNEQFF

d_gene: -
v_gene: TRBV28
abundance: -
j_gene: TRBJ1-5
CDR3nt: TGTGCCAGCAGTTCCTCGGGGGTTGGCAATCAGCCCCAGCATTTT
CDR3aa: CASSSSGVGNQPQHF

d_gene: -
v_gene: TRBV28
abundance: -
j_gene: TRBJ2-7
CDR3nt: TGTGCCAGCACCCTCCCCCGGTCCCCCCACGAGCAGTACTTC
CDR3aa: CASTLPRSPHEQYF

d_gene: -
v_gene: TRBV4-2
abundance: -
j_gene: TRBJ1-3
CDR3nt: TGTGCCAGCAGCCAAGATGGGCCGGGAAGTGGAAACACCATATATTTT
CDR3aa: CASSQDGPGSGNTIYF

d_gene: TRBD1
v_gene: TRBV28
abundance: -
j_gene: TRBJ1-2
CDR3nt: TGTGCCATCATAGGACAGGGGGTAACTGACTATGGCTACACCTTC
CDR3aa: CAIIGQGVTDYGYTF

d_gene: -
v_gene: TRBV27
abundance: -
j_gene: TRBJ1-1
CDR3nt: TGTGCCAGCAGTAGAAGAGAGGGGTCGACTGAAGCTTTCTTT
CDR3aa: CASSRREGSTEAFF

d_gene: -
v_gene: TRBV10-1
abundance: -
j_gene: TRBJ2-5
CDR3nt: TGCGCCAGCAGTGAGTCCGGATGGTTGGGATTACAAGAGACCCAGTACTTC
CDR3aa: CASSESGWLGLQETQYF

d_gene: TRBD1
v_gene: TRBV10-3
abundance: -
j_gene: TRBJ2-5
CDR3nt: TGTGCCATCAGTGAGTCCTACCGAGACAGGGGAGGCGAGACCCAGTACTTC
CDR3aa: CAISESYRDRGGETQYF

d_gene: -
v_gene: TRBV4-2
abundance: few
j_gene: TRBJ2-7
CDR3nt: TGTGCCAGCAGCCAAGGAAGACCGGGGGCTGGGGACGAGCAGTACTTC
CDR3aa: CASSQGRPGAGDEQYF

d_gene: -
v_gene: TRBV2
abundance: once
j_gene: TRBJ1-5
CDR3nt: TGTGCCAGCAGTGAACTGGGGGGGAATAGCAATCAGCCCCAGCATTTT
CDR3aa: CASSELGGNSNQPQHF

d_gene: -
v_gene: TRBV2
abundance: once
j_gene: TRBJ1-5
CDR3nt: TGTGCCAGCAGCTTGGTTGCAGGGGCCGGGAATCAGCCCCAGCATTTT
CDR3aa: CASSLVAGAGNQPQHF

d_gene: -
v_gene: TRBV18
abundance: -
j_gene: TRBJ2-3
CDR3nt: TGTGCCAGCTCACCACCCCCCTCGGATACGCAGTATTTT
CDR3aa: CASSPPPSDTQYF

d_gene: TRBD1
v_gene: TRBV12-5
abundance: once
j_gene: TRBJ1-1
CDR3nt: TGTGCTAGTGGTTTGGTAATCGGGACAGGGGGCAGGACTGAAGCTTTCTTT
CDR3aa: CASGLVIGTGGRTEAFF

d_gene: TRBD2
v_gene: TRBV7-8
abundance: -
j_gene: TRBJ2-1
CDR3nt: TGTGCCAGCAGCTTAGCGACTAGCGGGAGGGCGTATGTCTTC
CDR3aa: CASSLATSGRAYVF

d_gene: TRBD2
v_gene: TRBV4-2
abundance: -
j_gene: TRBJ2-1
CDR3nt: TGTGCCAGCAGCCACCACCGGGGCGGGGGGGCCGATAATGAGCAGTTCTTC
CDR3aa: CASSHHRGGGADNEQFF

d_gene: TRBD1
v_gene: TRBV15
abundance: -
j_gene: TRBJ2-2
CDR3nt: TGTGCCACCAGCAGGATGGACAGGGCGAACACCGGGGAGCTGTTTTTT
CDR3aa: CATSRMDRANTGELFF

d_gene: -
v_gene: TRBV19
abundance: -
j_gene: TRBJ1-1
CDR3nt: TGTGCCAGTAGTCCCAAGAACACTGAAGCTTTCTTT
CDR3aa: CASSPKNTEAFF

d_gene: -
v_gene: TRBV6-5
abundance: -
j_gene: TRBJ2-7
CDR3nt: TGTGCCAGCAGTGCCTCTTGGGCCCGGAGCGAGCAGTACTTC
CDR3aa: CASSASWARSEQYF

d_gene: -
v_gene: TRBV14
abundance: -
j_gene: TRBJ2-2
CDR3nt: TGTGCCAGCAGCCAAATACAGGGACCCGGGGAGCTGTTTTTT
CDR3aa: CASSQIQGPGELFF